The present T cell receptor beta chain was sequenced within a study of technical replicates of blood from several donors. The junction had 7 bases not matched to a gene; V was cut back by 3 bases and J by 3 bases. The CDR3 contains 16 residues. Germline loops: CDR1 KGHSH, CDR2 LQKENI. Measured with immunoSEQ multiplex PCR; TCRdb has only the in-frame clones, and not every one. The table lists roughly 87,000 clones, roughly 91% of them singletons. The TCR comes from a human donor in good health. This chain uses TRBV18 with TRBJ2-5, with 10 positions matching TRBD2. The sequenced material came from T cells isolated from PBMCs. CDR3 amino acids: CASSPLGGLAKETQYF. In DNA form, the CDR3 reads TGTGCCAGCTCACCGCTGGGGGGACTAGCGAAAGAGACCCAGTACTTC. The complete variable domain, with remaining parts taken from reference TRBV18 and TRBJ2-5, reads NAGVMQNPRHLVRRRGQEARLRCSPMKGHSHVYWYRQLPEEGLKFMVYLQKENIIDESGMPKERFSAEFPKEGPSILRIQQVVRGDSAAYFCASSPLGGLAKETQYFGPGTRLLVL.